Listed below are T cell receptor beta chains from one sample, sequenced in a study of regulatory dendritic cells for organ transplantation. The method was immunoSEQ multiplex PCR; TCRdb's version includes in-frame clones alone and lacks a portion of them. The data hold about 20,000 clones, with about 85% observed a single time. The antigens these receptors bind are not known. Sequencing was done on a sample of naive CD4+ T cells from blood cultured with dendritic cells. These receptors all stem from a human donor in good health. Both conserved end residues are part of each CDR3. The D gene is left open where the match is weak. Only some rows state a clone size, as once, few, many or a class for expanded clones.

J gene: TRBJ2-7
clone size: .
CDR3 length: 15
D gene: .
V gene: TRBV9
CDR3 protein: CASSVDRGGAYEQYF
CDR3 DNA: TGTGCCAGCAGCGTAGATAGAGGTGGGGCCTACGAGCAGTACTTC

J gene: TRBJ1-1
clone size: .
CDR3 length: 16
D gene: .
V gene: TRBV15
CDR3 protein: CATSRVLGVRITEAFF
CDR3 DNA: TGTGCCACCAGCAGAGTGTTGGGGGTAAGGATCACTGAAGCTTTCTTT

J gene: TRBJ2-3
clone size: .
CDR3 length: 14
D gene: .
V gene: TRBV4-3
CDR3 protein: CASSRGTGTDTQYF
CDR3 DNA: TGCGCCAGCAGCCGGGGGACTGGCACAGATACGCAGTATTTT

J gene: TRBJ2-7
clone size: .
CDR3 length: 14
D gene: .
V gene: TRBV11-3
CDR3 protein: CASLTHTYLYEQYF
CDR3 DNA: TGTGCCAGCCTGACACACACGTACCTCTACGAGCAGTACTTC

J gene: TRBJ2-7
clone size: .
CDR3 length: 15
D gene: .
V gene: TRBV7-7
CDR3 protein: CASSLGVRGTYEQYF
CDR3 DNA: TGTGCTAGCAGCTTAGGTGTCAGGGGAACCTACGAGCAGTACTTC

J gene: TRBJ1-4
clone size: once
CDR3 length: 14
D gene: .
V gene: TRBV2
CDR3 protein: CASSVSRIKEKLFF
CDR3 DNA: TGTGCCAGCAGTGTTAGCAGGATTAAAGAAAAACTGTTTTTT

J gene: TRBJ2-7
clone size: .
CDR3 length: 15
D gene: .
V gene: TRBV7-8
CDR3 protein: CASSLVRGGPYEQYF
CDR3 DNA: TGTGCCAGCAGCTTAGTAAGGGGGGGCCCCTACGAGCAGTACTTC

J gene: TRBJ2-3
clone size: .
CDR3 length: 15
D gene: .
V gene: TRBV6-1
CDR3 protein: CALGAGPRGTDTQYF
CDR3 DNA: TGTGCCTTGGGAGCGGGCCCAAGGGGCACAGATACGCAGTATTTT

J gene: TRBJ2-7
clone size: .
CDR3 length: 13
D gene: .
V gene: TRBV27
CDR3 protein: CASSLRKTYEQYF
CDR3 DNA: TGTGCCAGCAGTTTACGTAAGACATACGAGCAGTACTTC

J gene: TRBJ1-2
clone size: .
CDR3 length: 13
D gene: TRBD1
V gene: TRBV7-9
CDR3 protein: CASSSGQGRGYTF
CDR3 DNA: TGTGCCAGCAGCTCCGGACAGGGGAGAGGCTACACCTTC

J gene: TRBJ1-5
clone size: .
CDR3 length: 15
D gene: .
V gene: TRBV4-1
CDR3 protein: CASSFVTGSNQPQHF
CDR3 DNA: TGCGCCAGCAGCTTCGTCACTGGTAGCAATCAGCCCCAGCATTTT

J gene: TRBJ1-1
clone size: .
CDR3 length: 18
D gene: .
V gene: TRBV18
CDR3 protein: CASSPPFNPGTLNTEAFF
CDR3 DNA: TGTGCCAGCTCACCACCGTTTAATCCAGGGACCCTGAACACTGAAGCTTTCTTT

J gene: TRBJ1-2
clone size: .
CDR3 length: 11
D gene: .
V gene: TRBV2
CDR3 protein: CASGQNYGYTF
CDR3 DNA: TGTGCCAGTGGACAAAACTATGGCTACACCTTC

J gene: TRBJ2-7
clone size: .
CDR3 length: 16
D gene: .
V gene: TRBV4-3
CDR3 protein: CASSQALGGGGYEQYF
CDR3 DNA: TGCGCCAGCAGCCAAGCCCTCGGGGGAGGCGGCTACGAGCAGTACTTC

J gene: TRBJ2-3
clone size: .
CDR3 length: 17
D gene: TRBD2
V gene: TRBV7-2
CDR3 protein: CASSGTSGGVSTDTQYF
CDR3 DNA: TGTGCCAGCAGCGGTACTAGCGGGGGGGTTAGCACAGATACGCAGTATTTT

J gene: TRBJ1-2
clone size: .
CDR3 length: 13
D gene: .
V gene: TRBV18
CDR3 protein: CASSRTAAVGYTF
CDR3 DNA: TGTGCCAGCTCAAGAACGGCAGCGGTTGGCTACACCTTC

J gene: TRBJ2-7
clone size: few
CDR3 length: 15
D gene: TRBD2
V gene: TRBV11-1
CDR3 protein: CASSLEGGRSYEQYF
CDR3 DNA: TGTGCCAGCAGCTTAGAGGGAGGGAGGTCCTACGAGCAGTACTTC

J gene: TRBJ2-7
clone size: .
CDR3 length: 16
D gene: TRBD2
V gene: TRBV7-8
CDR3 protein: CASSPGTSGGDYEQYF
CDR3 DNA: TGTGCCAGCAGCCCGGGGACTAGCGGGGGGGACTACGAGCAGTACTTC

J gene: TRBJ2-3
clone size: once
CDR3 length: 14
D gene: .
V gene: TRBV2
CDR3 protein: CASNRRSPVDTQYF
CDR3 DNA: TGTGCCAGCAACCGAAGATCCCCCGTAGATACGCAGTATTTT

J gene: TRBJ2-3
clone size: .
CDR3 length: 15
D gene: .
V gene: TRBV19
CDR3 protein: CASSLTTDGADTQYF
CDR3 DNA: TGTGCCAGTAGTCTCACGACCGACGGTGCAGATACGCAGTATTTT

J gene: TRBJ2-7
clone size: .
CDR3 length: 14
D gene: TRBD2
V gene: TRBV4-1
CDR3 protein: CASSQVPAGGEQYF
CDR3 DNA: TGCGCCAGCAGCCAAGTCCCGGCCGGGGGGGAGCAGTACTTC

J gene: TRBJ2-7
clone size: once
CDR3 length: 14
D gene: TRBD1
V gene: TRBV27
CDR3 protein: CASRGTGRTYEQYF
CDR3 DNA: TGTGCCAGCAGGGGGACAGGTCGTACCTACGAGCAGTACTTC

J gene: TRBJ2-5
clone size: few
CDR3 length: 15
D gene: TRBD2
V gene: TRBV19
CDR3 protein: CASSTTGTRKETQYF
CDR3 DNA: TGTGCCAGTAGTACAACCGGGACTAGAAAAGAGACCCAGTACTTC

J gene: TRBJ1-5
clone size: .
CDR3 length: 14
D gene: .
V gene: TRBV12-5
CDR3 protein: CASGGGLSNQPQHF
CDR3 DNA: TGTGCTAGTGGAGGGGGGCTAAGCAATCAGCCCCAGCATTTT

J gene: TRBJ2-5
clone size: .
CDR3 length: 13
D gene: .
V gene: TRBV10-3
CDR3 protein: CAISEGGTETQYF
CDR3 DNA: TGTGCCATCAGTGAGGGTGGAACGGAGACCCAGTACTTC

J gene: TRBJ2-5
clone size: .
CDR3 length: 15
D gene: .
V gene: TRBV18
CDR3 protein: CASSQLQGTSETQYF
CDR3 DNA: TGTGCCAGCTCACAGCTCCAGGGGACCTCGGAGACCCAGTACTTC

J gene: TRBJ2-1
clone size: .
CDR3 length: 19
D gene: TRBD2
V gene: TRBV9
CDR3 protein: CASSFPTSGVFSSYNEQFF
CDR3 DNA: TGTGCCAGCAGCTTTCCAACTAGCGGGGTATTCAGCTCCTACAATGAGCAGTTCTTC

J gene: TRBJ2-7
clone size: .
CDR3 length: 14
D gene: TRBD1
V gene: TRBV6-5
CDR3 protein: CASSRTGIGYEQYF
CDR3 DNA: TGTGCCAGCAGCCGGACAGGGATCGGCTACGAGCAGTACTTC

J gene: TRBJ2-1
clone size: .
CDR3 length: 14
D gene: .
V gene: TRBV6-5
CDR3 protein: CASSYYPTGWKQFF
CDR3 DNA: TGTGCCAGCAGTTACTACCCCACAGGGTGGAAACAGTTCTTC

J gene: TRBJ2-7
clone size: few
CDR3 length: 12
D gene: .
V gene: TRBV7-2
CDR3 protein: CASSLVPYEQYF
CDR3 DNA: TGTGCCAGCAGCTTAGTCCCCTACGAGCAGTACTTC

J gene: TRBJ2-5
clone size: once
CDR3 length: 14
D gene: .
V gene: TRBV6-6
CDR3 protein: CASSYLDFPETQYF
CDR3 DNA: TGTGCCAGCAGTTACCTCGACTTTCCAGAGACCCAGTACTTC

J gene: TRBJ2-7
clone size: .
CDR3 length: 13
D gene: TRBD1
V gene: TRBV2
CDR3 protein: CASRPDRVGEQYF
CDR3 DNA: TGTGCCAGCAGACCGGACAGGGTCGGGGAGCAGTACTTC

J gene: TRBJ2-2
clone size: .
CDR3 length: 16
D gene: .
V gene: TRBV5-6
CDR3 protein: CASSSLGQTNTGELFF
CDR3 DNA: TGTGCCAGCAGCTCCCTAGGACAGACGAACACCGGGGAGCTGTTTTTT

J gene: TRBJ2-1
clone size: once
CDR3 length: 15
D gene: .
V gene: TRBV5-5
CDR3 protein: CASSLRGAGGSRQFF
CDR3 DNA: TGTGCCAGCAGCTTGCGGGGGGCCGGCGGTTCCCGGCAGTTCTTC

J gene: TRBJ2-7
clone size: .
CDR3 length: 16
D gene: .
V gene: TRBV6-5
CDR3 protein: CASSYSSYRDTYEQYF
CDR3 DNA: TGTGCCAGCAGTTACTCGTCCTACAGGGATACCTACGAGCAGTACTTC

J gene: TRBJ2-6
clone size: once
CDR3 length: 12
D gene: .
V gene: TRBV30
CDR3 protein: CACTGGANVLTF
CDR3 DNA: TGTGCCTGTACCGGAGGTGCCAACGTCCTGACTTTC

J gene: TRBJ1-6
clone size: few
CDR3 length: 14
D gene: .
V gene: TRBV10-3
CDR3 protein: CAISESPVNSPLHF
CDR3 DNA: TGTGCCATCAGTGAGTCGCCAGTAAATTCACCCCTCCACTTT

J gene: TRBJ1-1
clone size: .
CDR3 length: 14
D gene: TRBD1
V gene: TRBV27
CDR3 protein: CASSWMTGTTEAFF
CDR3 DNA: TGTGCCAGCAGTTGGATGACAGGGACCACTGAAGCTTTCTTT

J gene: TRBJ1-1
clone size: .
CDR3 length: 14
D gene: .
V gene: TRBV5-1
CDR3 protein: CASTMGPRNTEAFF
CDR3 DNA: TGCGCCAGCACAATGGGACCGCGGAACACTGAAGCTTTCTTT

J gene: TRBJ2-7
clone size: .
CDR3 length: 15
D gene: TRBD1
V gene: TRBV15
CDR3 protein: CATSRDPGQGYEQYF
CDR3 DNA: TGTGCCACCAGCAGGGACCCGGGACAGGGCTACGAGCAGTACTTC

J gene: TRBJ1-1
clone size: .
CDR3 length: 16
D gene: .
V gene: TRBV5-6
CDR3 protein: CASSLDLGPGDTEAFF
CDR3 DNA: TGTGCCAGCAGCTTGGATTTAGGGCCAGGGGACACTGAAGCTTTCTTT

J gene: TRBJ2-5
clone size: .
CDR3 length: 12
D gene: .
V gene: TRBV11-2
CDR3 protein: CASSLGQETQYF
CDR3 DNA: TGTGCCAGCAGCTTGGGGCAAGAGACCCAGTACTTC

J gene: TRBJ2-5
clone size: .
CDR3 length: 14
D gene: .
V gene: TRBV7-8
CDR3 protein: CASSLSVPWETQYF
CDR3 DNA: TGTGCCAGCAGCTTAAGCGTGCCATGGGAGACCCAGTACTTC

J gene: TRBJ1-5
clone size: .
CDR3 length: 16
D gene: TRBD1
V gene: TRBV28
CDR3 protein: CASSQGQQYSNQPQHF
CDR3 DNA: TGTGCCAGCAGTCAGGGACAGCAGTATAGCAATCAGCCCCAGCATTTT

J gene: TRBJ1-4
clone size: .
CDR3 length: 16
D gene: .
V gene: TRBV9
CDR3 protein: CASSVDSGVANEKLFF
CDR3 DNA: TGTGCCAGCAGCGTAGATTCGGGGGTTGCTAATGAAAAACTGTTTTTT

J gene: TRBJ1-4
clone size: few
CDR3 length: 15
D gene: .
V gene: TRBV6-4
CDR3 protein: CASSKEGLPGEKLFF
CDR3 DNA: TGTGCCAGCAGCAAGGAGGGACTGCCAGGTGAAAAACTGTTTTTT

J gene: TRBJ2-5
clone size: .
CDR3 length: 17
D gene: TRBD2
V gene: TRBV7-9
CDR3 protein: CASSLAVKREGPETQYF
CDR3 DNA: TGTGCCAGCAGCTTAGCGGTGAAGCGGGAGGGCCCAGAGACCCAGTACTTC

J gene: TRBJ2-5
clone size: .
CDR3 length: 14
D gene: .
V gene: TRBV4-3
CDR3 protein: CASSRELARETQYF
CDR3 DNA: TGCGCCAGCAGCCGGGAATTAGCGAGGGAGACCCAGTACTTC

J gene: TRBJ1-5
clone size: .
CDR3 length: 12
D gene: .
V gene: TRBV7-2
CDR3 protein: CASSLEGRPQHF
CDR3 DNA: TGTGCCAGCAGCTTAGAGGGAAGACCCCAGCATTTT